This T cell receptor beta chain was identified during a study of radiotherapy plus CTLA-4 blockade in lung cancer. Profiled with immunoSEQ multiplex PCR; TCRdb holds only in-frame clones, not every one. The sample has tens of thousands of clones, 83% seen once. Chemo-refractory metastatic non-small-cell lung cancer patients were treated with focal radiation plus CTLA-4 blockade with ipilimumab. Germline V gene lookup returns CDR1 LNHDA and CDR2 SQIVND (reference sequence). The V gene lost 5 bases and the J gene lost 0 bases, with 11 bases spanning the gap. The CDR3 totals 16 residues. The source was peripheral blood, collected from a patient treated with radiotherapy plus ipilimumab. J is TRBJ1-6 and V is TRBV19; a possible D gene is TRBD1 (5 bases). This receptor was obtained from a human donor with non-small cell lung cancer who had stable disease on radiotherapy plus ipilimumab. Written as DNA, the CDR3 is TGTGCCAGTAGTTACACTGGGGGCTCCTATAATTCACCCCTCCACTTT. Translation gives CASSYTGGSYNSPLHF.